This T cell receptor (beta chain) originates from a study of cytomegalovirus exposure and HLA in healthy donors. Overall study results and limits: Associated with HLA alleles at 0.05 false discovery rate in a later analysis were 15,000 to 20,000 TCR beta sequences. Being indistinguishable, some V segments were excluded, TRBV6-2 and TRBV6-3 among them. The authors assumed roughly uniform sequencing depth across donors for presence/absence analyses.

The PCR ran on 60 Vbeta and 13 Jbeta primers. Sequencing was performed with immunoSEQ multiplex PCR; in TCRdb, only in-frame clones are kept and a portion is missing. The data show about 190,000 clones, with about 81% seen just once and about 0.78% held by the top ten. A remark on this clone: Its target is not known.

This CDR3 has 15 residues. V gene TRBV12-2 combines with J gene TRBJ1-1; the table gives TRBD1 as D, unverified against the DNA. TRBV12-2 is recorded as a pseudogene. Input material: PBMCs. The TCR comes from a woman aged 18-29 years in good health and CMV-seronegative. DNA for the CDR3: TGTGCAAGTCGCTTAGCGAAGACAGATAACACTGAAGCTTTCTTT. Residues: CASRLAKTDNTEAFF.